This T cell receptor (beta chain) is from a study of CD8 T cells in Susac syndrome. It was with random hexamers that about 0.45 to 1 ug RNA was reverse transcribed. MiXCR, applied by TCRdb to the immunoSEQ multiplex PCR reads, yields one record per CDR3 protein. The table records 200,000 to 250,000 distinct CDR3 sequences, around 93% of them present only once. CD8+ and CD4+ T cells from blood underwent TCR beta sequencing. Input material: CD4+ T cells from PBMCs. The clonotype originates from a human donor with Susac syndrome.

Here the CDR3 DNA reads TGTGCCAGCAGGCCCCAGGGTAGCAATCAGCCCCAGCATTTT. Protein product: CASRPQGSNQPQHF. This chain joins TRBV5-6 and TRBJ1-5; tentative D call: TRBD1 (5 bases). Germline assignment: CDR1 SGHDT and CDR2 YYEEEE. The CDR3 runs to 14 residues. Trimming removed 5 bases from V and 0 bases from J, with 9 bases in between.